This T cell receptor (beta chain) originates from a study of blood T cell repertoires in COVID-19. Unmatched junction bases numbered 11, after V lost 5 bases and J lost 5 bases. The germline gives CDR1 KGHSH, CDR2 LQKENI. This CDR3 is 15 amino acids long. Patients at the Seattle site were enrolled during active infection and followed longitudinally. Method: immunoSEQ multiplex PCR; TCRdb's copy keeps in-frame clones and lacks some. The data show about 360,000 clones, about 86% seen once. The TCR originated in a woman aged 60 to 75 with COVID-19, enrolled during active disease. The source material was peripheral blood. The genes are TRBV18 and TRBJ2-5; 7 bases are shared with TRBD2. The CDR3 DNA follows: TGTGCCAGCTCAGCGCAGACTAGCCTGGGGGAGACCCAGTACTTC. Its protein product is CASSAQTSLGETQYF. Drawing the rest from reference TRBV18 and TRBJ2-5, the complete variable domain is NAGVMQNPRHLVRRRGQEARLRCSPMKGHSHVYWYRQLPEEGLKFMVYLQKENIIDESGMPKERFSAEFPKEGPSILRIQQVVRGDSAAYFCASSAQTSLGETQYFGPGTRLLVL.